One and the same sample provided the 12 T cell receptor beta chains below, sequenced in a study of molecular identifiers for immune sequencing clone quantification. From the PCR reads, TCRdb called clonotypes with MiXCR, one entry per CDR3 protein. In the table there are around 470,000 distinct CDR3 sequences, over 20% of which are singletons. The sample was naive CD8+ T cells from blood, with Jurkat cell RNA spiked in. As to subset: FACS-sorted CD8+CD4-CCR7+CD45RA+ naive T cells. The receptors were sampled from a human donor in good health. Some libraries in this study had Jurkat cell RNA spiked in.

In its sample, this clonotype was seen many times. The chain links TRBV7-2 to TRBJ2-7; 8 positions agree with TRBD1. Per the germline V gene, CDR1 is SGHTA and CDR2 is FQGNSA. Germline trimming cut 4 bases from V and 7 bases from J; bases unmatched to any gene: 9. CDR3 length: 14 amino acids. In DNA, the CDR3 is TGTGCCAGCAGCTATCCCGGGACAGGACCTGAGCAGTACTTC. As protein: CASSYPGTGPEQYF.

The V call is TRBV11-2, the J call TRBJ2-1, with 7 bases matching TRBD1. CDR1 is SGHAT, CDR2 FQNNGV, per germline. The CDR3 has 17 amino acids. The J segment lost 4 bases and the V segment lost 1 base, leaving 10 bases of the junction unmatched. The CDR3 DNA reads TGTGCCAGCAGCTTAGTAATGCGACAGGGACAGTACAATGAGCAGTTCTTC. It is translated as CASSLVMRQGQYNEQFF.

Remarks on this clonotype: Its ends do not fully match the called genes, so a read error is possible. V usage is TRBV11-2 and J usage is TRBJ2-4; D may be TRBD2 (5 bases). CDR1 SGHAT and CDR2 FQNNGV come from the germline V gene. CDR3 length equals 14 residues. CDR3 region: CAGSLEGNGNIQYF. In DNA form, the CDR3 reads TGTGCCGGCAGCTTAGAGGGTAACGGTAACATTCAGTACTTC.

This clonotype turned up a few times. DNA of the CDR3: TGTGCCAGCAGTTTGCGGGTGGATACGCAGTATTTT. The encoded protein is CASSLRVDTQYF. The V gene is TRBV6-5, the J gene TRBJ2-3, with TRBD2 as a possible D gene (5 bases). There are 12 residues in the CDR3. The germline V gene has CDR1 MNHEY and CDR2 SVGAGI. V lost 4 bases and J 6 bases, leaving 8 bases between the germline ends.

This clonotype appeared many times. V usage is TRBV15 and J usage is TRBJ2-1; tentatively, D is TRBD1 or TRBD2 (5 bases each). Trimming pared 3 bases from V and 8 bases from J, leaving 14 bases between. Germline CDR1 LNHNV, CDR2 YYDKDF (reference sequence). CDR3 size: 14 residues. DNA of the CDR3: TGTGCCACCAGCAGGGTACCGGGGCCGGATGAGCAGTTCTTC. This sequence encodes CATSRVPGPDEQFF.

Details on this clonotype: A clone one base away is much larger, so this may be a read error. This chain connects TRBV27 to TRBJ2-5; D may correspond to TRBD1 or TRBD2 (5 bases each). The CDR3 runs to 15 residues. Germline CDR1 and CDR2: MNHEY and SMNVEV (reference sequence). Trimming stripped 4 bases from V and 9 bases from J, with 21 bases between. The CDR3, as DNA: TGTGCCAGCAGTTCTAGCCGGGACCCCCAGAAGGCCCAGTACTTC. It translates to CASSSSRDPQKAQYF.

This clonotype was seen only a few times. The chain has TRBV27 and TRBJ2-3, with 13 bases aligning to TRBD2. The J segment lost 2 bases and the V segment lost 4 bases, leaving 6 bases of the junction unmatched. Germline CDR1 is MNHEY and CDR2 is SMNVEV (reference sequence). The CDR3 is 17 residues long. The CDR3 is CASSWTSGSRDTDTQYF. The CDR3 bases are TGTGCCAGCAGTTGGACTAGCGGGAGCAGAGACACAGATACGCAGTATTTT.

V is TRBV6-2 or TRBV6-3 and J is TRBJ1-5; the D gene is possibly TRBD1 (6 bases). V was clipped by 2 bases and J by 3 bases, with 8 bases between them. This CDR3 comprises 14 residues. Germline-derived CDR1 and CDR2 are MNHEY and SVGEGT. The CDR3 spells CASSYGQINQPQHF. CDR3 nucleotides: TGTGCCAGCAGTTACGGACAGATCAATCAGCCCCAGCATTTT.

The rearrangement joins TRBV6-1 to TRBJ1-1, with D possibly matching TRBD1 (6 bases). Between the trimmed V and J ends, which lost 8 bases and 4 bases, there was a span of 20 bases. The germline CDR1 and CDR2 sequences are MNHNS and SASEGT. This CDR3 has 15 amino acids. The CDR3 region is CASGGGGRGGTEAFF. CDR3 nucleotide sequence: TGTGCCAGCGGAGGGGGGGGGCGCGGGGGCACTGAAGCTTTCTTT.

Many counts were recorded for this clonotype. CDR3 DNA sequence: TGTGCCAGCAGTCCCGCCTATAATTCACCCCTCCACTTT. It codes for CASSPAYNSPLHF. The genes are TRBV12-3 or TRBV12-4 and TRBJ1-6, with D unclear. Trimming took 5 bases from V and 2 from J, leaving 4 bases between them. There are 13 residues in the CDR3.

Many counts were recorded for this clonotype. This CDR3 is CASSQLLGDGANVLTF. The CDR3 coding sequence is TGTGCCAGCAGCCAATTATTGGGGGATGGGGCCAACGTCCTGACTTTC. The V and J genes are TRBV3-1 and TRBJ2-6; D tentatively fits TRBD1 or TRBD2 (5 bases each). V dropped 2 bases and J dropped 3 bases, with 11 bases sitting between them. Germline V gives CDR1 LGHDT, CDR2 YNNKEL (reference sequence). The CDR3 totals 16 residues.

The V gene is TRBV12-5, the J gene TRBJ2-2; 12 nucleotides align to TRBD2. Trimming took 4 bases from V and 2 from J; bases not matched to a gene: 11. The CDR3 sequence is 19 residues long. CDR1 LGHNT and CDR2 FRNRAP come from the germline V gene. The CDR3 here is CASGWISPGLAGNTGELFF. CDR3 in DNA: TGTGCTAGTGGTTGGATTTCGCCGGGACTAGCGGGTAACACCGGGGAGCTGTTTTTT.